The following is a T cell receptor beta chain sequence with its context. The data stem from a study of blood T cell repertoires in COVID-19. Study information: Spain, Italy and the United States supplied samples that represented acute and convalescent COVID-19. PBMCs, B-cell-depleted T cells, or T cells were the source of the cDNA or gDNA that made up the material.

In the source study's methods: The assay estimated nucleated cells by amplifying reference gene primers. Sequencing used immunoSEQ multiplex PCR; TCRdb keeps in-frame clones, though not all of them. The V and J calls and the clone size are those of that table, but D and trimming were determined from the DNA. The sample lists 150,000 to 200,000 clones, 65% to 85% occurring once. CDR1 and CDR2 (germline): MDHEN, SYDVKM. The CDR3 contains 12 residues. V was pared by 4 bases and J by 11 bases, with 14 bases between. The clonotype comes from a man in his fifties or sixties with active or convalescent COVID-19. Material: peripheral blood. This chain connects TRBV28 to TRBJ1-1, with no clear D. The CDR3 here is CASSSALMRAFF. The CDR3 region has the DNA TGTGCCAGCAGTTCTGCGCTTATGAGGGCTTTCTTT.